The rows below give T cell receptor beta chains drawn from one sample of a study of regulatory dendritic cells for organ transplantation. Sequenced by immunoSEQ multiplex PCR; TCRdb stores in-frame clones only, minus some. The sample carries fewer than 25,000 clones, 65% to 90% recorded once. Their specific antigens are unknown. The sample consisted of naive CD4+ T cells from blood cultured with dendritic cells. The origin of the receptors is a human donor in good health. Both conserved end residues are part of each CDR3. D genes are given only for firm matches. Size is omitted from some rows. Given values are once, few, many or a class for expanded clones.

>TRBV7-2|-|13|-|TRBJ2-5
TGTGCCGCGGGGCGGGGCAACCAAGAGACCCAGTACTTC
CAAGRGNQETQYF
>TRBV28|-|15|-|TRBJ1-5
TGTGCCAGCCGACAACTCAGGTATAGCAATCAGCCCCAGCATTTT
CASRQLRYSNQPQHF
>TRBV28|-|13|TRBD1|TRBJ2-7
TGTGCCACCGAGACAGGGGGGCTTTACGAGCAGTACTTC
CATETGGLYEQYF
>TRBV19|once|15|-|TRBJ2-7
TGTGCCAGTAGTATCTTGGGAGCCGCTTCGAACGAGCAGTACTTC
CASSILGAASNEQYF
>TRBV7-9|-|13|TRBD2|TRBJ2-7
TGTGCCAGCAGGCATAGCGGGGACTACGAGCAGTACTTC
CASRHSGDYEQYF
>TRBV6-1|-|15|TRBD2|TRBJ2-1
TGTGCCACCACCCGTACTAGCGGGATAGTCAATGAGCAGTTCTTC
CATTRTSGIVNEQFF
>TRBV4-2|-|15|-|TRBJ2-1
TGTGCCAGCAGCCAAAGGGGACCCGGCGATCCTGAGCAGTTCTTC
CASSQRGPGDPEQFF
>TRBV7-3|-|13|-|TRBJ2-3
TGTGCCAGCAGCCTCGGATGGACAGATACGCAGTATTTT
CASSLGWTDTQYF
>TRBV7-3|-|14|-|TRBJ2-7
TGTGCCAGCAGCTTAAGTTCGGACAGTCCCGAGCAGTACTTC
CASSLSSDSPEQYF
>TRBV30|-|15|TRBD1|TRBJ1-6
TGTGCCTGGAAGCCCCAGGGGGCTAGGAATTCACCCCTCCACTTT
CAWKPQGARNSPLHF
>TRBV6-5|few|15|-|TRBJ1-5
TGTGCCAGCAGGACGAGTGGGGCGAGCAATCAGCCCCAGCATTTT
CASRTSGASNQPQHF
>TRBV6-5|-|15|TRBD1|TRBJ1-2
TGTGCCAGCAGTTACGGGACAGGGAATGACTATGGCTACACCTTC
CASSYGTGNDYGYTF
>TRBV7-9|-|14|-|TRBJ2-5
TGTGCCAGCAGCCCCGGGACCTTAAGAGAGACCCAGTACTTC
CASSPGTLRETQYF
>TRBV6-5|-|12|-|TRBJ2-7
TGTGCCAGCAGGGAGGGAGTTGGGGAGCAGTACTTC
CASREGVGEQYF
>TRBV19|-|15|-|TRBJ1-1
TGTGCCAGTAGTATAGTTAAGGGGCGCCTCACTGAAGCTTTCTTT
CASSIVKGRLTEAFF
>TRBV7-8|-|16|-|TRBJ1-2
TGTGCCAGCAGCTTAGACGAAGTGGCAGGGAAGTATGGCTACACCTTC
CASSLDEVAGKYGYTF
>TRBV11-1|-|15|TRBD1|TRBJ2-1
TGTGCCAGCAGCCCGACCCGGGACAGTTACAATGAGCAGTTCTTC
CASSPTRDSYNEQFF
>TRBV4-2|-|15|TRBD2|TRBJ2-7
TGTGCCAGCAGCCAAGAGGTATTAGCGGGAGGCGAGCAGTACTTC
CASSQEVLAGGEQYF
>TRBV4-3|-|16|-|TRBJ1-1
TGCGCCAGCAGGACCGATGCCACAGGGAGTCGAACTGAAGCTTTCTTT
CASRTDATGSRTEAFF
>TRBV20-1|-|11|-|TRBJ2-7
TGCAGTGCTAGACCTTCCAGGGAGCAGTACTTC
CSARPSREQYF
>TRBV19|-|15|-|TRBJ2-7
TGTGCCAGTAGTATTTGGATTGCCAGGGGCTACGAGCAGTACTTC
CASSIWIARGYEQYF
>TRBV7-8|-|18|TRBD2|TRBJ2-3
TGTGCCAGCAGCTCTCACCGGACTAGCGGGGGTCTAGGTGATACGCAGTATTTT
CASSSHRTSGGLGDTQYF
>TRBV4-1|-|16|TRBD1|TRBJ2-1
TGCGCCAGCAGCCGACAACTCGGGACAGAATACAATGAGCAGTTCTTC
CASSRQLGTEYNEQFF
>TRBV7-2|-|17|TRBD2|TRBJ2-5
TGTGCCAGCAGCTTAGGGGGGGTAGCGGGAATTTGGGAGACCCAGTACTTC
CASSLGGVAGIWETQYF
>TRBV5-5|once|16|-|TRBJ1-3
TGTGCCAGCAGCCCTGAATCGTGGTACGATGCAAACACCATATATTTT
CASSPESWYDANTIYF
>TRBV7-2|-|15|-|TRBJ2-4
TGTGCCAGCAGCCCCAACCTATCGACCAAAAACATTCAGTACTTC
CASSPNLSTKNIQYF
>TRBV30|-|13|-|TRBJ1-1
TGTGCCTGCCCGGGACGGACGAACACTGAAGCTTTCTTT
CACPGRTNTEAFF
>TRBV27|-|13|-|TRBJ1-3
TGTGCCAGCAGTCCACGGACGGGAAACACCATATATTTT
CASSPRTGNTIYF
>TRBV11-3|-|17|-|TRBJ2-2
TGTGCCAGCAGCTTATACCTAGACGCGACAACCCCCGGGGAGCTGTTTTTT
CASSLYLDATTPGELFF
>TRBV29-1|-|12|-|TRBJ1-2
TGCAGCCCTCAGAACGTGGGCTATGGCTACACCTTC
CSPQNVGYGYTF
>TRBV19|-|15|TRBD1|TRBJ2-2
TGTGCCAGTAGTATCTCAGGACAGGGGGCCGGGGAGCTGTTTTTT
CASSISGQGAGELFF
>TRBV28|-|12|-|TRBJ2-7
TGTGCCAGCAGTCTTGACAGCTACGAGCAGTACTTC
CASSLDSYEQYF
>TRBV19|-|15|TRBD1|TRBJ1-2
TGTGCCAGTAGTATTACGACAGGGGGGTTTTATGGCTACACCTTC
CASSITTGGFYGYTF
>TRBV11-2|once|15|-|TRBJ2-2
TGTGCCAGCAGCTTCTCAAGAACGAACACCGGGGAGCTGTTTTTT
CASSFSRTNTGELFF
>TRBV9|-|16|-|TRBJ2-3
TGTGCCAGCAGCGTAGACCGGAGCGTGAGCACAGATACGCAGTATTTT
CASSVDRSVSTDTQYF
>TRBV11-2|-|16|-|TRBJ1-5
TGTGCCAGCAGCCCCGATATGAGTTCTGGCAATCAGCCCCAGCATTTT
CASSPDMSSGNQPQHF
>TRBV9|-|13|-|TRBJ2-5
TGTGCCAGCAGCGTAGTTCCATGGGAGACCCAGTACTTC
CASSVVPWETQYF
>TRBV18|-|17|-|TRBJ2-6
TGTGCCAGCTCACCACTTAGCTGGTTCTCTGGGGCCAACGTCCTGACTTTC
CASSPLSWFSGANVLTF
>TRBV4-1|-|15|TRBD1|TRBJ1-1
TGCGCCAGCAGCCAAATCGTACAGGGGACATCTGAAGCTTTCTTT
CASSQIVQGTSEAFF
>TRBV27|-|15|TRBD2|TRBJ2-5
TGTGCCAGCAGTGCCTGGCGGGGGGGCCAAGAGACCCAGTACTTC
CASSAWRGGQETQYF
>TRBV9|-|17|TRBD2|TRBJ2-1
TGTGCCAGCAGCGTAGCTAGCGGGGGGTCGACCTACAATGAGCAGTTCTTC
CASSVASGGSTYNEQFF
>TRBV9|-|15|-|TRBJ2-2
TGTGCCAGCAGCGTAGCTCTGCAGGGCGCCGGGGAGCTGTTTTTT
CASSVALQGAGELFF
>TRBV28|-|14|-|TRBJ1-2
TGTGCCAGCAATCTCCGAGGGGCTCGGACGAGCTACACCTTC
CASNLRGARTSYTF
>TRBV7-2|-|11|-|TRBJ1-2
TGTGCCAGCAGCTTATTAAGGGGCTACACCTTC
CASSLLRGYTF
>TRBV9|-|15|TRBD2|TRBJ2-5
TGTGCCAGCAGCGTTCAGACTAGCGGGGGTGGGACCCAGTACTTC
CASSVQTSGGGTQYF
>TRBV30|-|13|-|TRBJ2-7
TGTGCCTGGGACAGTCCCCTAGGCTACGAGCAGTACTTC
CAWDSPLGYEQYF
>TRBV6-5|-|13|-|TRBJ2-7
TGTGCCAGCAGCCTCGACAGAGCCTACGAGCAGTACTTC
CASSLDRAYEQYF